Listed here is a single TCR beta chain. The entry originates in a study of blood T cell repertoires in COVID-19. Whole-study context: Researchers got acute and convalescent COVID-19 samples from the United States, Italy and Spain. T cells, B-cell-depleted T cells, or PBMCs provided the cDNA or gDNA that served as material.

Patients at the Seattle site were enrolled during active infection and followed longitudinally. Profiling relied on immunoSEQ multiplex PCR, and the TCRdb table lists in-frame clones only, not all of them. The profile shows about 220,000 clones, over 75% of them singletons. Trimming removed 3 bases from V and 4 bases from J; junction bases left unmatched: 11. CDR1 is SGDLS, CDR2 YYNGEE, per germline. The CDR3 extends over 16 amino acids. The receptor was derived from a woman in her 70s with COVID-19, enrolled during active disease. Sequencing used peripheral blood. This chain links TRBV9 with TRBJ2-7, with 9 bases identical to TRBD1. The CDR3 DNA sequence: TGTGCCAGCAGCGCGACCTGGACAGGGGTCTTATACGAGCAGTACTTC. This gives the protein CASSATWTGVLYEQYF.